One sample yielded the 15 T cell receptor beta chains listed below, sequenced in a study of blood T cell repertoires in COVID-19. Assay used: immunoSEQ multiplex PCR; TCRdb lists only in-frame clones, some missing. Among some 41,000 clones listed, more than 85% were seen once. The sequenced sample consisted of peripheral blood. The receptor set was obtained from a human donor in a cohort sampled during active COVID-19.

The CDR3 DNA reads as TGTGCCAGCAGCCAAGAGGGCGGGGGGGTTTGGCGCGATGAGCAGTTCTTC. This codes for CASSQEGGGVWRDEQFF. The gene calls are TRBV4-2 and TRBJ2-1; 9 positions match TRBD2. CDR1 and CDR2 from the germline V gene are LGHNA and YNFKEQ. The ends lost 0 bases at V and 8 bases at J; junction bases unmatched: 11. This CDR3 has 17 residues.

This rearrangement joins TRBV4-1 to TRBJ2-3; tentatively, D is TRBD2 (7 bases). Germline values: CDR1 MGHRA, CDR2 YSYEKL. V was pared by 5 bases and J by 3 bases, with 18 bases between. The CDR3 length is 16 residues. CDR3 nucleotides: TGCGCCAGCAGCTCCCCGGGGGGCGCAAAGACAGATACGCAGTATTTT. Residues: CASSSPGGAKTDTQYF.

The chain combines TRBV5-4 with TRBJ2-2; TRBD1 matches at 8 bases. The germline gives CDR1 SGHNT, CDR2 YYREEE (reference sequence). The trim removed 4 bases at V and 4 bases at J, leaving 6 bases unmatched. This CDR3 region has 15 residues. CDR3 sequence: CASSPWTGPTGELFF. The DNA for the CDR3 is TGTGCCAGCAGCCCGTGGACAGGGCCCACCGGGGAGCTGTTTTTT. Together with reference TRBV5-4 and TRBJ2-2, the CDR3 gives the full variable domain: ETGVTQSPTHLIKTRGQQVTLRCSSQSGHNTVSWYQQALGQGPQFIFQYYREEENGRGNFPPRFSGLQFPNYSSELNVNALELDDSALYLCASSPWTGPTGELFFGEGSRLTVL.

The chain is built from TRBV19 and TRBJ1-1, with D perhaps matching TRBD1 (5 bases). V lost 3 bases, J lost 4 bases, and 12 bases lay in between. This CDR3 region has 14 residues. Germline-derived CDR1 and CDR2 are LNHDA and SQIVND (reference sequence). CDR3 DNA sequence: TGTGCCAGTAGTATCTCCGGGGGGGGCACTGAAGCTTTCTTT. Translating it yields CASSISGGGTEAFF.

This chain uses TRBV11-3 with TRBJ2-2; weak D call: TRBD2 (5 bases). The germline V and J ends were trimmed by 4 bases and 4 bases, with 10 bases remaining between them. CDR3 size: 14 residues. From germline, CDR1 is SGHNT and CDR2 YENEEA. The CDR3 spells CASSSRAGTGELFF. Here the CDR3 DNA reads TGTGCCAGCAGCTCGAGGGCCGGCACCGGGGAGCTGTTTTTT. The entire variable domain, with the rest obtained from reference TRBV11-3 and TRBJ2-2, is as follows: EAGVVQSPRYKIIEKKQPVAFWCNPISGHNTLYWYLQNLGQGPELLIRYENEEAVDDSQLPKDRFSAERLKGVDSTLKIQPAELGDSAVYLCASSSRAGTGELFFGEGSRLTVL.

This chain uses TRBV6-4 with TRBJ2-6; D is unresolved. Germline CDR1 and CDR2: MRHNA and SNTAGT. The CDR3 sequence is 18 residues long. Deletions cut 6 bases from V and 0 bases from J, with 18 bases between. CDR3 residues: CASSPTDPPLSGANVLTF. The CDR3 DNA follows: TGTGCCAGCAGCCCCACAGACCCTCCCCTCTCTGGGGCCAACGTCCTGACTTTC.

V gene TRBV6-1 combines with J gene TRBJ1-4, with 7 bases fitting TRBD1. CDR3 size: 14 residues. After removal of 3 bases from V and 7 bases from J, the junction contained 5 bases not matched to a gene. Germline assignment: CDR1 MNHNS and CDR2 SASEGT. CDR3 bases: TGTGCCAGCAGTGAGACAGGGAATGTTGAAAAACTGTTTTTT. This codes for CASSETGNVEKLFF.

The J gene is TRBJ2-5, the V gene TRBV5-4, with TRBD1 identical over 7 bases. Trimming removed 1 base from V and 4 bases from J; junction bases left unmatched: 7. The CDR3 length is 15 residues. Germline CDR1 SGHNT, CDR2 YYREEE (reference sequence). The CDR3 sequence is CASSLKLRDRETQYF. The CDR3 DNA sequence: TGTGCCAGCAGCTTGAAACTCCGGGACAGAGAGACCCAGTACTTC. Combining the CDR3 with reference TRBV5-4 and TRBJ2-5 gives the whole variable domain ETGVTQSPTHLIKTRGQQVTLRCSSQSGHNTVSWYQQALGQGPQFIFQYYREEENGRGNFPPRFSGLQFPNYSSELNVNALELDDSALYLCASSLKLRDRETQYFGPGTRLLVL.

The V and J genes are TRBV5-1 and TRBJ2-1; 7 nucleotides line up with TRBD2. Germline V lookup: CDR1 SGHRS, CDR2 YFSETQ. V trimming: 4 bases; J trimming: 2 bases; junction bases outside the gene matches: 9. This CDR3 is built from 16 residues. For the CDR3, the DNA is TGCGCCAGCAGCACCACCAGCGGGATTACCTACAATGAGCAGTTCTTC. Translation: CASSTTSGITYNEQFF. The whole variable domain, filled in from reference TRBV5-1 and TRBJ2-1, reads KAGVTQTPRYLIKTRGQQVTLSCSPISGHRSVSWYQQTPGQGLQFLFEYFSETQRNKGNFPGRFSGRQFSNSRSEMNVSTLELGDSALYLCASSTTSGITYNEQFFGPGTRLTVL.

The chain uses TRBV18 and TRBJ2-1; TRBD1 is a possible D gene (6 bases). The CDR3 loop spans 14 amino acids. V was clipped by 1 base and J by 6 bases, with 10 bases between them. Per the germline V gene, CDR1 is KGHSH and CDR2 is LQKENI. CDR3 protein: CASSPRTGTNEQFF. The CDR3 DNA reads TGTGCCAGCTCACCACGCACAGGGACCAATGAGCAGTTCTTC.

The chain links TRBV4-1 to TRBJ2-2, with 9 nucleotides matching TRBD2. CDR1 is MGHRA, CDR2 YSYEKL, per germline. This CDR3 is 17 amino acids long. Trimming at V came to 0 bases and at J to 7 bases, leaving 9 bases not matched to a gene. The CDR3 nucleotides are TGCGCCAGCAGCCAAGACCCGGCGGGGGGGCTCAGCGGGGAGCTGTTTTTT. The encoded protein is CASSQDPAGGLSGELFF.

J is TRBJ2-3 and V is TRBV27; 7 positions agree with TRBD2. Germline-derived CDR1 and CDR2 are MNHEY and SMNVEV (reference sequence). V lost 5 bases to trimming and J lost 3 bases; unmatched junction nucleotides: 17. The CDR3 runs 18 residues. CDR3: CASSLTGLVGSWTDTQYF. The CDR3 nucleotides read TGTGCCAGCAGTCTCACCGGACTAGTCGGCTCCTGGACAGATACGCAGTATTTT.

This chain joins TRBV30 and TRBJ2-5; D gene ambiguous. Trimming stripped 4 bases from V and 3 bases from J, with 15 bases between. Per germline, CDR1 GTSNPN and CDR2 SVGIG (reference sequence). The CDR3 is 14 amino acids. The CDR3 reads CAWKRSFDKETQYF. In nucleotides, the CDR3 is TGTGCCTGGAAAAGAAGCTTTGATAAAGAGACCCAGTACTTC.

V and J are TRBV4-3 and TRBJ1-4, with a possible D match to TRBD1 (6 bases). V lost 2 bases, J lost 4 bases, and 14 bases lay in between. In germline, CDR1 is LGHNA, CDR2 YSLEER. There are 16 residues in the CDR3. The CDR3 region is CASSQYRQVINEKLFF. The CDR3 DNA reads as TGCGCCAGCAGCCAATACAGACAGGTGATTAATGAAAAACTGTTTTTT.

A note on this clone: One end of the junction does not line up with germline, which may come from a read error. The J gene is TRBJ2-2, the V gene TRBV11-3, with D unclear. This CDR3 has 12 residues. Germline V lookup: CDR1 SGHNT, CDR2 YENEEA. In DNA, the CDR3 is TGTGCCAGCAGGGAAAACAGCGGGGAGCTGTTTTTT. Translating it yields CASRENSGELFF.